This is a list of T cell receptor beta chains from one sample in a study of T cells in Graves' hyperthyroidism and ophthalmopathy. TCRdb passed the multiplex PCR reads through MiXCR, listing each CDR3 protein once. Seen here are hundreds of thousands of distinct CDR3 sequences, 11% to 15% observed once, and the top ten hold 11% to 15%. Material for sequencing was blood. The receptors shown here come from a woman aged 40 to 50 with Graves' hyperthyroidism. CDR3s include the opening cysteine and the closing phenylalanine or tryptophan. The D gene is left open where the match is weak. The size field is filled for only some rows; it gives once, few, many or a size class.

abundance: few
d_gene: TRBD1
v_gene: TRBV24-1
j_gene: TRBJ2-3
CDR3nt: TGTGCCACCAGTGATTGGACAGGGGGCATAGATACGCAGTATTTT
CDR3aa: CATSDWTGGIDTQYF

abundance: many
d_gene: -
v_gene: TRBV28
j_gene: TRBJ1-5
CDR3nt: TGTGCCAGCAAACACGGTGATAGCGGTCAGCCCCAGCATTTT
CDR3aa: CASKHGDSGQPQHF

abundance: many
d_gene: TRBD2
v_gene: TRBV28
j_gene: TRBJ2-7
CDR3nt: TGTGCCAGCAGTTTAGGGGGGGTAGGGGACGAGCAGTACTTC
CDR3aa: CASSLGGVGDEQYF

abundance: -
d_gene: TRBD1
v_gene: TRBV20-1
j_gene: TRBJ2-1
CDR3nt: TGCAGTGCTAACGGACGACGGACAGGGCTAAATGAGCAGTTCTTC
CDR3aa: CSANGRRTGLNEQFF

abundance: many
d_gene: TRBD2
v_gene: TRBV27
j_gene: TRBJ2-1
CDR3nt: TGTGCCAGCAGTTTATTTGCGGGAGGGCTCGGTGAGCAGTTCTTC
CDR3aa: CASSLFAGGLGEQFF

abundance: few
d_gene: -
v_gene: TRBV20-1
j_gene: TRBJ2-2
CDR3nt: TGCAGTGCTAGAGATTACCTTAGGGGGAGGGGAATCGGGGAGCTGTTTTTT
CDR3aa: CSARDYLRGRGIGELFF

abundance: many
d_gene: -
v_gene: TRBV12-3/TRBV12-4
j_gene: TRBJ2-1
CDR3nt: TGTGCCAGCAGTTTAACGTGGGAGCAGTTCTTC
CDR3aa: CASSLTWEQFF

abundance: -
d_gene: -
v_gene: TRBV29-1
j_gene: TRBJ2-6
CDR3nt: TGCAGCGTTGAAGTTCTCGCACCAGGGAACTCTGGGGCCAACGTCCTGACTTTC
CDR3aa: CSVEVLAPGNSGANVLTF

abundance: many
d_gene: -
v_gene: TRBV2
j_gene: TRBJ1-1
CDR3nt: TGTGCCAGCCGAGAGCAGGGCTTGGGCACTGAAGCTTTCTTT
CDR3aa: CASREQGLGTEAFF

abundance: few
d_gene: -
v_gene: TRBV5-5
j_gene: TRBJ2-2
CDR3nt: TGTGCCAGCAATATACACAGGGTGAACACCGGGGAGCTGTTTTTT
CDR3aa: CASNIHRVNTGELFF

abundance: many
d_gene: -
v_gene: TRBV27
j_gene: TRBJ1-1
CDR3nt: TGTGCCAGCAGTCGGGGACGGCTCATGAACACTGAAGCTTTCTTT
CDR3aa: CASSRGRLMNTEAFF

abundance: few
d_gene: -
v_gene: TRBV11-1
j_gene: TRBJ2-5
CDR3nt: TGTGCCAGCAGCCGTCGGGTACCCGAACAAGAGACCCAGTACTTC
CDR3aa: CASSRRVPEQETQYF

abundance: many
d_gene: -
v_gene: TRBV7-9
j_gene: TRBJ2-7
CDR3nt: TGTGCCAGCAGCTTACGACAGAACGAGCAGTACTTC
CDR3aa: CASSLRQNEQYF

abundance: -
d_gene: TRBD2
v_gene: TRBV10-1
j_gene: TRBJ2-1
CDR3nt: TGCGCCAGCAGTGGAACTAGCGGGAGGGCGCTGAATGAGCAGTTCTTC
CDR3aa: CASSGTSGRALNEQFF

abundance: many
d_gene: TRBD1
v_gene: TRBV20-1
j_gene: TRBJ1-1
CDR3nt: TGCAGTGGCCTTTGGACAGGGTCAGAAGGAAACACTGAAGCTTTCTTT
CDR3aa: CSGLWTGSEGNTEAFF

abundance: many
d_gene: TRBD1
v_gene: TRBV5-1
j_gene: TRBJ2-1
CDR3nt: TGCGCCAGCAGCCTCGGCCCGGGACAGACGTACAATGAGCAGTTCTTC
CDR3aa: CASSLGPGQTYNEQFF

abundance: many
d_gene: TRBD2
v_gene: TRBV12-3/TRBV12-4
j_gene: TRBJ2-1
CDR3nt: TGTGCCAGCACTCCGGGACTAGCGGGAGTACCTGAGCAGTTCTTC
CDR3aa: CASTPGLAGVPEQFF

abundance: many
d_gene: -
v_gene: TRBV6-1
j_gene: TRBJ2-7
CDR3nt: TGTGCCAGCAGTGAACGGGGGAATACATACGAGCAGTACTTC
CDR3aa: CASSERGNTYEQYF

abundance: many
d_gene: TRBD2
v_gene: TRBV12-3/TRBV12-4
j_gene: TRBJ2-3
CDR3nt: TGTGCCAGCAGTCTAGCGGCAGGGACAGATACGCAGTATTTT
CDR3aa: CASSLAAGTDTQYF

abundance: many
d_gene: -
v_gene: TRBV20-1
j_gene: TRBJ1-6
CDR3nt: TGCAGTGCTCCACGGACAGCCTCGTATAATTCACCCCTCCACTTT
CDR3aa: CSAPRTASYNSPLHF

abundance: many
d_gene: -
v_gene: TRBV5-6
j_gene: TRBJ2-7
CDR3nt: TGTGCCAGCAGCTTGGTGGACAGCCACGAGCAGTACTTC
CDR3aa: CASSLVDSHEQYF

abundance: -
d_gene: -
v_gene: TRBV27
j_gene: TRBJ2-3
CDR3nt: TGTGCCAGCGGGAGACGCGGCGGTGGTGCAGATACGCAGTATTTT
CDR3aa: CASGRRGGGADTQYF

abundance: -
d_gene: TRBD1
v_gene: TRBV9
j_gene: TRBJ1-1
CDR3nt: TGTGCCAGCAGCGGCGGACAGGGACACACTGAAGCTTTCTTT
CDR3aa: CASSGGQGHTEAFF

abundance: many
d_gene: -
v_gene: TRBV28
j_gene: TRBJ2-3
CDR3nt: TGTGCCGGGTCCGGCGGCGCCCCTAGCACAGATACGCAGTATTTT
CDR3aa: CAGSGGAPSTDTQYF

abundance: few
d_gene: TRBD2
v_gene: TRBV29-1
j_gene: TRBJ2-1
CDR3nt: TGCAGCGTAAAAGGACTAGCGGGAGTAGGAAATGAGCAGTTCTTC
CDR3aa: CSVKGLAGVGNEQFF

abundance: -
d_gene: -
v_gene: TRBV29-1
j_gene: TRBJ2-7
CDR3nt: TGCAGCGTCGCCCCAGGGGGGGGCTTAGAGCAGTACTTC
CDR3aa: CSVAPGGGLEQYF

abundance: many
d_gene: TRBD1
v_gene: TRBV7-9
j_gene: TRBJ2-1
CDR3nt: TGTGCCAGCAGCTCACGGATCGGACAGGGGCGTTACAATGAGCAGTTCTTC
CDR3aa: CASSSRIGQGRYNEQFF

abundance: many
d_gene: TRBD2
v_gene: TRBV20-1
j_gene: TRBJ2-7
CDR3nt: TGCAGTGCTACCCAAACGGGCGGACTAGCGGGAGGACCACCCTACGAGCAGTACTTC
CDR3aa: CSATQTGGLAGGPPYEQYF

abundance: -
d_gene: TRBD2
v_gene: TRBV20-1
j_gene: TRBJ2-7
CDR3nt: TGCAGTGCTAGGACTAGCGGGAGGGCCGGATTGGGGTCCGAGCAGTACTTC
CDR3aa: CSARTSGRAGLGSEQYF

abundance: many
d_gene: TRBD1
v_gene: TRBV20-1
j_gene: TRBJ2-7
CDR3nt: TGCAGTGCTAGCGACCGGGACAGAGGACGGTACGAGCAGTACTTC
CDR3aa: CSASDRDRGRYEQYF

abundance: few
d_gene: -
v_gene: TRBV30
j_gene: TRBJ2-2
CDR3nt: TGTGCCTGGAGTGTACCAGGAGCCACCGGGGAGCTGTTTTTT
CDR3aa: CAWSVPGATGELFF

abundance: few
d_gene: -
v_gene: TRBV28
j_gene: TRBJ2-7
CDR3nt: TGTGCCACCACGGACCGCGTCGAGCAGTACTTC
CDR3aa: CATTDRVEQYF

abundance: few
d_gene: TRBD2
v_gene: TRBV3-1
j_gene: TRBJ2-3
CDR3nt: TGTGCCAGCAGCCAAGATTTAGGCGGGAGGGGAAAAAAGACAGATACGCAGTATTTT
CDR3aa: CASSQDLGGRGKKTDTQYF

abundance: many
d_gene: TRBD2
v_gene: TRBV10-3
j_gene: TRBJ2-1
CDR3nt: TGTGCCACCGGTCGTGGAAGCGGGACTGATGAGCAGTTCTTC
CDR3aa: CATGRGSGTDEQFF

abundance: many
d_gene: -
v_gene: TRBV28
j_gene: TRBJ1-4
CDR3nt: TGTGCCAGCAGCTCCTATAATGAAAAACTGTTTTTT
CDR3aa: CASSSYNEKLFF

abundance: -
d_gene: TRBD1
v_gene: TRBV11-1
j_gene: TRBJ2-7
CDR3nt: TGTGCCAGCAGCTGGAGACAGGGGAGCTCCTACGAGCAGTACTTC
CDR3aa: CASSWRQGSSYEQYF

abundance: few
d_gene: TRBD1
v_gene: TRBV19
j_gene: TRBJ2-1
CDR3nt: TGTGCCAGTAGTATTCGGGACAGGGGGTACAATGAGCAGTTCTTC
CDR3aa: CASSIRDRGYNEQFF

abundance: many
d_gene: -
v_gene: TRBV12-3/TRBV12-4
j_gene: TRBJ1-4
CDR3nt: TGTGCCAGCAGTCCCGGGATCCAAACCGAAAAACTGTTTTTT
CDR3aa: CASSPGIQTEKLFF

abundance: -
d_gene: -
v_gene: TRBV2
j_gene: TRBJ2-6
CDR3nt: TGTGCCAGCATGGGGGCAGGTGCCGTCTTTGGGGCCAACGTCCTGACTTTC
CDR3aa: CASMGAGAVFGANVLTF

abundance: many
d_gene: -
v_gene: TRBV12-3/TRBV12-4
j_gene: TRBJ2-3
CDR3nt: TGTGCCAGCAGTGCGACTAGGAGCACAGATACGCAGTATTTT
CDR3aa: CASSATRSTDTQYF

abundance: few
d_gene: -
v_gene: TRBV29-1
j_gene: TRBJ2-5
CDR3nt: TGCAGCGTTGTTCTAGGGGCCCTCCAAGAGACCCAGTACTTC
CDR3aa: CSVVLGALQETQYF

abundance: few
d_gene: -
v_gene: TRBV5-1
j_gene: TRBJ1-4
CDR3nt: TGCGCCAGCAGCTTGTGGTCCGGGGATGAAAAACTGTTTTTT
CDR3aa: CASSLWSGDEKLFF

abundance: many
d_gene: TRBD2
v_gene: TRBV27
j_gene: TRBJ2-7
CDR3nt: TGTGCCAGCAGTAGGGACTATACCCCCTACGAGCAGTACTTC
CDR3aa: CASSRDYTPYEQYF

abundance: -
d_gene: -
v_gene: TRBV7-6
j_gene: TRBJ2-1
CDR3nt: TGTGCCAGCAGCTATGGCCGCCGTATAGGGGGGGATGAGCAGTTCTTC
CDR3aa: CASSYGRRIGGDEQFF

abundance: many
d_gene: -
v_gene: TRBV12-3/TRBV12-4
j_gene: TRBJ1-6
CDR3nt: TGTGCCAGCAGTTTGGAGAGGGGGAAAAATTCACCCCTCCACTTT
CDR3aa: CASSLERGKNSPLHF